This T cell receptor beta chain comes out of a study of T cells of healthy individuals. TCRdb used MiXCR to reprocess the 5' RACE reads, holding one entry per CDR3 protein. In the table there are about 96,000 distinct CDR3 sequences, approximately 16% of which are singletons. V was clipped by 0 bases and J by 4 bases, with 16 bases between them. This CDR3 is built from 16 residues. The germline gives CDR1 DFQATT, CDR2 SNEGSKA (reference sequence). The gene calls are TRBV20-1 and TRBJ1-3; D ambiguous. The receptor comes from a human donor in good health. DNA of the CDR3: TGCAGTGCTAGAGATACGAGAGACTCGAGGGGAAACACCATATATTTT. Its translation is CSARDTRDSRGNTIYF.